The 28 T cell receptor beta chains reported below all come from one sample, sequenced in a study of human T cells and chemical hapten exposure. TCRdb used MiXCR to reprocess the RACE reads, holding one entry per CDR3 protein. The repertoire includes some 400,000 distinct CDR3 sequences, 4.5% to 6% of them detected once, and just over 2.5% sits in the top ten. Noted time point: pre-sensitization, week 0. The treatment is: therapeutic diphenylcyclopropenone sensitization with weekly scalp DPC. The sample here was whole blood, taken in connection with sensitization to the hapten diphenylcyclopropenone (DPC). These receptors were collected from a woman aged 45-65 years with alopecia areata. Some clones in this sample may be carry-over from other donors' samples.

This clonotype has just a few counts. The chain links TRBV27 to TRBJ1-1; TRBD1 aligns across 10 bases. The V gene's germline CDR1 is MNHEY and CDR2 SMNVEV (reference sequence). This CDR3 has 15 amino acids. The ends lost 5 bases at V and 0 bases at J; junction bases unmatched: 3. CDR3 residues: CASSMTGGMNTEAFF. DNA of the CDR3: TGTGCCAGCAGTATGACAGGGGGCATGAACACTGAAGCTTTCTTT.

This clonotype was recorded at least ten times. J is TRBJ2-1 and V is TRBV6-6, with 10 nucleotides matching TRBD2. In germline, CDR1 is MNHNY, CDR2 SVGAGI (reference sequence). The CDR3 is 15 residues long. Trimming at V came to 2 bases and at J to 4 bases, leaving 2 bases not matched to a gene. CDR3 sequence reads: CASSYGTSAYNEQFF. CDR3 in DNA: TGTGCCAGCAGTTACGGGACTAGCGCTTACAATGAGCAGTTCTTC.

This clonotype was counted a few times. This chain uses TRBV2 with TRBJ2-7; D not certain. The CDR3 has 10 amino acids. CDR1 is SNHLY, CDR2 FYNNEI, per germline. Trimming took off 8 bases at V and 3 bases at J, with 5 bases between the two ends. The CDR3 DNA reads TGTGCCAGCTTCGACTACGAGCAGTACTTC. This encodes CASFDYEQYF. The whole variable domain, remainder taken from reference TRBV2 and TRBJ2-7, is EPEVTQTPSHQVTQMGQEVILRCVPISNHLYFYWYRQILGQKVEFLVSFYNNEISEKSEIFDDQFSVERPDGSNFTLKIRSTKLEDSAMYFCASFDYEQYFGPGTRLTVT.

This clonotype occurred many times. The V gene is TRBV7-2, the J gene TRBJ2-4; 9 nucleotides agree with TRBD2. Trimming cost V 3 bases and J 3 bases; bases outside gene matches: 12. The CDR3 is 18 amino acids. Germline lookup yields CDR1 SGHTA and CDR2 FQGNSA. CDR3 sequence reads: CASSFLPSSGSVKNIQYF. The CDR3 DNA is TGTGCCAGCAGCTTTCTACCGAGTAGCGGGAGTGTCAAAAACATTCAGTACTTC.

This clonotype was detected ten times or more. The CDR3 loop reads CASSDRVGTQYF. CDR3 DNA: TGTGCCAGCAGCGACAGGGTCGGGACCCAGTACTTC. V usage is TRBV28 and J usage is TRBJ2-5; 7 nucleotides agree with TRBD1. V lost 6 bases to trimming and J lost 7 bases; unmatched junction nucleotides: 5. CDR1 is MDHEN and CDR2 is SYDVKM in the germline V gene. The CDR3 consists of 12 residues.

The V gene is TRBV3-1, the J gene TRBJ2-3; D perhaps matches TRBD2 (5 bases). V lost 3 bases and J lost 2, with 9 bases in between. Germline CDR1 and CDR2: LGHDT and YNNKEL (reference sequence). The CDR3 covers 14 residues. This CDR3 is CASSQTGNTDTQYF. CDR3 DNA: TGTGCCAGCAGCCAGACCGGGAACACAGATACGCAGTATTTT.

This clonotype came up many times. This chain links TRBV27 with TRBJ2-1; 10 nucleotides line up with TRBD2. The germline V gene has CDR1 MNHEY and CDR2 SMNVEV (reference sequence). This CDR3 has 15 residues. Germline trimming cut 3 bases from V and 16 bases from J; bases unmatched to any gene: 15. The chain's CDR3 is CASSFLPSSGGLFFF. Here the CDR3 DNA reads TGTGCCAGCAGTTTCCTACCTTCTAGCGGGGGTCTATTCTTCTTC.

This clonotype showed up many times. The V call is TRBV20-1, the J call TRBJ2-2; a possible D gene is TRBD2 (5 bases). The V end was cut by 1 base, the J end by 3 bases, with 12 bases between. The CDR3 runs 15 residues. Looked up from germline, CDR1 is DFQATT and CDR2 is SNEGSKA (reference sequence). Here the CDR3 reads CSARVTNGDTGELFF. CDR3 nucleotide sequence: TGCAGTGCTAGAGTCACCAACGGGGACACCGGGGAGCTGTTTTTT.

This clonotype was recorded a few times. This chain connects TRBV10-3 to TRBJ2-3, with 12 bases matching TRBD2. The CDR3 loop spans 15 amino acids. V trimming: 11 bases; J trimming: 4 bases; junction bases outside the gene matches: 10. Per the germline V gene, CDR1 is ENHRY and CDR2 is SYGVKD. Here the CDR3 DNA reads TGTGCCTCGAGGACTAGCGGGACAACAGCAGATACGCAGTATTTT. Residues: CASRTSGTTADTQYF.

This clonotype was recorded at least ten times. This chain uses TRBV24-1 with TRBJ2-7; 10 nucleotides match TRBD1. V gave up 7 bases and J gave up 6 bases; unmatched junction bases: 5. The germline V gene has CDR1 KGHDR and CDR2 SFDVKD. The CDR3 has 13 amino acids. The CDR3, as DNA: TGTGCCACCAGCGGGACAGGGGAGACCGAGCAGTACTTC. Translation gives CATSGTGETEQYF.

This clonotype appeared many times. The CDR3 loop is CASSLPRSQETQYF. As DNA, the CDR3 is TGTGCCAGCAGCTTGCCTAGAAGCCAAGAGACCCAGTACTTC. This chain joins TRBV5-5 and TRBJ2-5, with D hard to call. V lost 1 base, J lost 1 base, and 8 bases lay in between. This CDR3 spans 14 amino acids. Germline V CDR1 and CDR2: SGHKS, YYEKEE (reference sequence).

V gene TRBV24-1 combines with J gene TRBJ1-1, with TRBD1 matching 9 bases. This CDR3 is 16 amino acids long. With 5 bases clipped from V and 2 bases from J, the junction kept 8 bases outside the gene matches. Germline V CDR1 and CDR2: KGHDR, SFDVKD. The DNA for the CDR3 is TGTGCCACCAGTGCTTCTACGGGACAGGGCAACACTGAAGCTTTCTTT. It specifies CATSASTGQGNTEAFF.

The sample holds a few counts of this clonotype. This CDR3 is CASSQPTGSRGYTF. The DNA of the CDR3 is TGTGCCAGCAGCCAACCTACAGGGAGTCGGGGCTACACCTTC. The chain links TRBV3-1 to TRBJ1-2; D might be TRBD1 (6 bases). V was pared by 2 bases and J by 8 bases, with 15 bases between. The CDR3 has 14 residues. The germline CDR1 and CDR2 sequences are LGHDT and YNNKEL (reference sequence).

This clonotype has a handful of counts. The CDR3 sequence is CASTLGPTGTEAFF. Here the CDR3 DNA reads TGTGCCAGCACCCTCGGGCCGACGGGCACTGAAGCTTTCTTT. The J gene is TRBJ1-1, the V gene TRBV2, with no clear D. Trimming took 7 bases from V and 4 from J, leaving 16 bases between them. This CDR3 is built from 14 residues. Looked up from germline, CDR1 is SNHLY and CDR2 is FYNNEI.

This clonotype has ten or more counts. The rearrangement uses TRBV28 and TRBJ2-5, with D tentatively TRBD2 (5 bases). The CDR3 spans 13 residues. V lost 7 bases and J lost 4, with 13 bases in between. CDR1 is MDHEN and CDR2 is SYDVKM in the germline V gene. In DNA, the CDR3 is TGTGCCAGCATACCAGCACGGGGAGAGACCCAGTACTTC. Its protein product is CASIPARGETQYF.

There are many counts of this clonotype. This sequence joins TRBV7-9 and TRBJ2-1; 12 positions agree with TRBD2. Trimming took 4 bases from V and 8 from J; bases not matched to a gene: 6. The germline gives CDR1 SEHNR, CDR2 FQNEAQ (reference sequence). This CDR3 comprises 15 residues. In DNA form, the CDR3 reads TGTGCCAGCAGCTCCACTAGCGGGAGGAGCGATGAGCAGTTCTTC. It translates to CASSSTSGRSDEQFF.

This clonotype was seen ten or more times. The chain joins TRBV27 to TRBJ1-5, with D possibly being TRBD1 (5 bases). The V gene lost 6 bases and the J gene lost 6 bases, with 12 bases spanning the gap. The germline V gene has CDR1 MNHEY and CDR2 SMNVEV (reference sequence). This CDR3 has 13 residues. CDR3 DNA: TGTGCCAGCAGAGGACAAACAGGTCAGCCCCAGCATTTT. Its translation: CASRGQTGQPQHF.

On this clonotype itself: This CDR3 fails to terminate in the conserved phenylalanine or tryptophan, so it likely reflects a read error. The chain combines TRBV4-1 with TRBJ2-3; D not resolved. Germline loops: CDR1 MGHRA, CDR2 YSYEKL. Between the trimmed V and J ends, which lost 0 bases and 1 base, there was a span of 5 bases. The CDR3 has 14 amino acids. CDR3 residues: CASSQDDGTDTQYL. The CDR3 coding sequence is TGCGCCAGCAGCCAAGATGATGGCACAGATACGCAGTATCTT.

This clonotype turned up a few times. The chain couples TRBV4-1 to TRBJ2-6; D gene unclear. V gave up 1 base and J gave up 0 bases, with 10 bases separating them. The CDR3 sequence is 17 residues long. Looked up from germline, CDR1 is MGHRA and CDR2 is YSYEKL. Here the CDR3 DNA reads TGCGCCAGCAGCCAAGGGACGGCGTTCTCTGGGGCCAACGTCCTGACTTTC. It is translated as CASSQGTAFSGANVLTF.

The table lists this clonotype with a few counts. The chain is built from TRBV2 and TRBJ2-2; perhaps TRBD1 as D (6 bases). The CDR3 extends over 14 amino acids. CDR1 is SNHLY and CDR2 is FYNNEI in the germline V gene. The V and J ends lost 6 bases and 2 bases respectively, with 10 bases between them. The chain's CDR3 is CASREQGNTGELFF. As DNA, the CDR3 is TGTGCCAGCAGGGAACAGGGAAACACCGGGGAGCTGTTTTTT.

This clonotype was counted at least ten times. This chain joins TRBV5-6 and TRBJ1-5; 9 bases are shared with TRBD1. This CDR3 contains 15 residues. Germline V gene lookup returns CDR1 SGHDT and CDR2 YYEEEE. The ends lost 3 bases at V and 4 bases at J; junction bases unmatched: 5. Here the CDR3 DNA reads TGTGCCAGCAGCTCCCGGGACAGGGTTAATCAGCCCCAGCATTTT. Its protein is CASSSRDRVNQPQHF.

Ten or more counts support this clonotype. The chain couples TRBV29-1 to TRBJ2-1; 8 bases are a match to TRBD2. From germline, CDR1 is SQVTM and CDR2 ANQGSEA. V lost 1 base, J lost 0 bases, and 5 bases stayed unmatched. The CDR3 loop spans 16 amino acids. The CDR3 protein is CSVEGASGLSYNEQFF. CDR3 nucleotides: TGCAGCGTTGAAGGGGCTAGCGGGCTCTCCTACAATGAGCAGTTCTTC.

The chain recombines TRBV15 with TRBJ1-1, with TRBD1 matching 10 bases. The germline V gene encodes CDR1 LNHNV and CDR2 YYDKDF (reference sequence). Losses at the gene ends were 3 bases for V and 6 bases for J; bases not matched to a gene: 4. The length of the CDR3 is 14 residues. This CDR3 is CATSRGQGTAEAFF. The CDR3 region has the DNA TGTGCCACCAGCAGGGGACAGGGGACAGCTGAAGCTTTCTTT.

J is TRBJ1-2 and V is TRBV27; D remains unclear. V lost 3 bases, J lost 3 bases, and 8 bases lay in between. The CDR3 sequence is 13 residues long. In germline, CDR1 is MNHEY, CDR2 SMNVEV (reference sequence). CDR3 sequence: CASSFGADYGYTF. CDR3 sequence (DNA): TGTGCCAGCAGTTTCGGCGCGGACTATGGCTACACCTTC.

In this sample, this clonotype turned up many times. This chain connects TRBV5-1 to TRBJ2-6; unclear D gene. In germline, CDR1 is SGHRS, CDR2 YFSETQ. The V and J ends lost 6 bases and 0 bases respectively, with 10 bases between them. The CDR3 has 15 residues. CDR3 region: CASNEVFSGANVLTF. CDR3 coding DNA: TGCGCCAGCAATGAGGTTTTCTCTGGGGCCAACGTCCTGACTTTC.

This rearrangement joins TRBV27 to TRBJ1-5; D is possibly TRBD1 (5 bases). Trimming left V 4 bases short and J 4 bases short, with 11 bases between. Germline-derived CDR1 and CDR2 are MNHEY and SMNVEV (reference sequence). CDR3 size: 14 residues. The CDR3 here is CASSSGRGNQPQHF. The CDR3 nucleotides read TGTGCCAGCAGTTCGGGGAGGGGAAATCAGCCCCAGCATTTT.

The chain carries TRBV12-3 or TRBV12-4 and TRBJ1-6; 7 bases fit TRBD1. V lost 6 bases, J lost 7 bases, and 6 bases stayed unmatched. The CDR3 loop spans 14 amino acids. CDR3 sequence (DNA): TGTGCCAGCAGCCTCGGGGACAGCAATTCACCCCTCCACTTT. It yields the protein CASSLGDSNSPLHF.

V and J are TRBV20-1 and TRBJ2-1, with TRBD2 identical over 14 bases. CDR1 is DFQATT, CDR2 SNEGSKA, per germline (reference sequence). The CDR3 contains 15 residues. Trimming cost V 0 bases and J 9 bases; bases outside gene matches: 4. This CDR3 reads CSARDETSGGGEQFF. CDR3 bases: TGCAGTGCTAGAGATGAGACTAGCGGGGGGGGTGAGCAGTTCTTC.